This T cell receptor (beta chain) comes out of a study of cytomegalovirus exposure and HLA in healthy donors. The PCR had 60 Vbeta and 13 Jbeta primers. Produced via immunoSEQ multiplex PCR; TCRdb's table is partial and in-frame only. The table lists around 150,000 clones, 80% to 90% of them singletons. The sequence was obtained from a middle-aged woman in good health and CMV-seropositive. The sample taken for sequencing was PBMCs.

CDR3 sequence: CASSLVSRENYGYTF. The DNA of the CDR3 is TGTGCCAGCAGCTTAGTCTCCCGGGAAAACTATGGCTACACCTTC. The V and J genes are TRBV13 and TRBJ1-2; D unclear. The V and J ends lost 1 base and 2 bases respectively, with 11 bases between them. Germline-derived CDR1 and CDR2 are PRHDT and FYEKMQ (reference sequence). The CDR3 consists of 15 residues.